This record concerns one T cell receptor (beta chain) sequence. At least ten counts were recorded for this clonotype. Its specific antigen is unknown. The sample holds no much larger clone one base away, and base qualities are not on file. Receptor libraries were prepared by 5' RACE. Sequencing instrument: NextSeq 500. In the TCR library protocol, unique molecular identifiers were attached to individual cDNA molecules to correct for PCR bias and sequencing error. Sequencing covered both TCR alpha and beta chains, and within each sample the abundances of alpha and beta sequences were tightly co-correlated. Per the original workflow: Decombinator V4 was used to perform V gene, J gene and CDR3 annotation of TCR sequences. Expanded TCRs were defined as changing significantly between any two time points under a Poisson model with p below 0.0001. TCR abundances were normalised to the total number of TCRs sequenced per sample and expressed as counts per million. TRAV1-2 paired with TRAJ12, TRAJ20 or TRAJ33 defined MAIT TCRs, while TRAV10 paired with TRAJ18 defined iNKT TCRs. VDJdb, accessed 1 November 2021, was searched for CMV, EBV and SARS-CoV-2 annotated TCRs, with TCRs annotated for multiple antigens excluded. TCRdb trimmed public reads at Q25 via fastp, called clones via MiXCR and kept in-frame beta chains. Rows merge per CDR3 protein into single entries with the most common DNA and genes. TCRdb's processing, not the authors' own work, is the source of the V and J calls. Counted in this sample were around 50,000 distinct CDR3 sequences; approximately 6.2% of them appeared once. The ten largest clones take up roughly 4% of the sample.

The sample belongs to a study of early T cells in non-severe SARS-CoV-2 infection (dated by TCRdb to about 2021). As for the study more broadly: Bulk RNA from unsorted whole blood was used for TCR sequencing, so alpha and beta chains could not be paired. Results and caveats for the whole study, not just this receptor: Matching against VDJdb was skewed toward anti-spike CD8 responses, likely underestimated virus-specific expansions, and missed private and CD4 specificities.

The study was a case-control design nested within a healthcare worker cohort in London, UK, with weekly nasopharyngeal swab PCR tests and blood sampling. Healthcare workers were recruited during the week of the UK lockdown, between 23 and 31 March 2020, and followed weekly for up to roughly 15 weeks. The CDR3 measures 12 amino acids from cysteine to phenylalanine. Here the CDR3 DNA is all that survives: 36 bases in frame from base 1. V was cut back by 0 bases and J by 8 bases, leaving a gap of 5 bases between them. The germline V gene sets CDR1 to SGHTA and CDR2 to FQGNSA. The sequence joins TRBV7-2 to TRBJ1-5; the D gene is not confidently resolved. This clonotype was obtained from an adult who was a healthcare worker with PCR-confirmed SARS-CoV-2 infection or an uninfected control (not recorded which). Material: whole blood. The CDR3 reads as follows: CASSLAKEPQHF. The nucleotide sequence reads TGTGCCAGCAGCTTAGCTAAGGAGCCCCAGCATTTT.